The next 8 T cell receptor beta chains were all read from a single sample in a study of blood T cell repertoires in COVID-19. The repertoire was sequenced with immunoSEQ multiplex PCR; TCRdb's copy has only in-frame clones and lacks some. The table records about 160,000 clones, roughly nine tenths of them present only once. Specimen: peripheral blood. These receptors were obtained from a man aged 18 to 29 with COVID-19, enrolled during active disease.

V and J are TRBV7-2 and TRBJ2-2; D is possibly TRBD2 (5 bases). The CDR3 spans 15 residues. CDR1 and CDR2 (germline): SGHTA, FQGNSA. V dropped 4 bases and J dropped 5 bases, with 14 bases sitting between them. The CDR3: CASSYTRTRTGELFF. CDR3 DNA: TGTGCCAGCAGCTATACTAGGACTCGAACCGGGGAGCTGTTTTTT.

The chain employs TRBV7-2 and TRBJ2-2; the match to TRBD1 covers 9 bases. The ends lost 5 bases at V and 4 bases at J; junction bases unmatched: 11. This CDR3 spans 17 amino acids. The germline V gene has CDR1 SGHTA and CDR2 FQGNSA. Written as DNA, the CDR3 is TGTGCCAGCAGCCTTTCCCGGGACAGGGTCGGCACCGGGGAGCTGTTTTTT. Its translation is CASSLSRDRVGTGELFF. Full variable domain (outside the CDR3, taken from reference TRBV7-2 and TRBJ2-2): GAGVSQSPSNKVTEKGKDVELRCDPISGHTALYWYRQSLGQGLEFLIYFQGNSAPDKSGLPSDRFSAERTGGSVSTLTIQRTQQEDSAVYLCASSLSRDRVGTGELFFGEGSRLTVL.

V is TRBV6-6 and J is TRBJ1-5; D call uncertain. The germline gives CDR1 MNHNY, CDR2 SVGAGI (reference sequence). Trimming pared 7 bases from V and 4 bases from J, leaving 11 bases between. The length of the CDR3 is 13 residues. The CDR3: CASTSTRNQPQHF. The DNA for the CDR3 is TGTGCCAGCACCTCCACCCGGAATCAGCCCCAGCATTTT.

V gene TRBV29-1 combines with J gene TRBJ1-1; D not resolved. Germline V gives CDR1 SQVTM, CDR2 ANQGSEA. V was cut by 4 bases and J by 0 bases, with 9 bases left in between. There are 13 residues in the CDR3. CDR3 sequence (DNA): TGCAGCGTTGCGCGTCGCATGAACACTGAAGCTTTCTTT. It yields the protein CSVARRMNTEAFF.

This chain joins TRBV5-6 and TRBJ2-2; 9 positions match TRBD2. The CDR3 spans 17 residues. The germline CDR1 and CDR2 sequences are SGHDT and YYEEEE. V dropped 0 bases and J dropped 8; count of bases not matched to a gene: 11. CDR3 DNA: TGTGCCAGCAGCTTGGCACGCCTAGCGGGATCAACTGGGGAGCTGTTTTTT. This codes for CASSLARLAGSTGELFF.

V gene TRBV27 combines with J gene TRBJ2-7; tentatively, D is TRBD2 (5 bases). V lost 4 bases and J 5 bases, leaving 12 bases between the germline ends. Germline CDR1 is MNHEY and CDR2 is SMNVEV (reference sequence). The CDR3 spans 13 residues. This CDR3 reads CASSYAGGNEQYF. DNA of the CDR3: TGTGCCAGCAGTTATGCAGGAGGAAACGAGCAGTACTTC.

The rearrangement uses TRBV9 and TRBJ2-7; 8 nucleotides line up with TRBD1. The CDR3 runs 14 residues. After removal of 4 bases from V and 9 bases from J, the junction contained 12 bases not matched to a gene. The germline gives CDR1 SGDLS, CDR2 YYNGEE. CDR3 in DNA: TGTGCCAGCAGCACGACAGGGGAGAACAGTGCGCAGTACTTC. The encoded protein is CASSTTGENSAQYF. Variable domain in full (rest from reference TRBV9 and TRBJ2-7): DSGVTQTPKHLITATGQRVTLRCSPRSGDLSVYWYQQSLDQGLQFLIQYYNGEERAKGNILERFSAQQFPDLHSELNLSSLELGDSALYFCASSTTGENSAQYFGPGTRLTVT.

The V call is TRBV5-1, the J call TRBJ2-2; 8 nucleotides match TRBD1. The CDR3 sequence is 14 residues long. CDR1 and CDR2 from the germline V gene are SGHRS and YFSETQ. The V segment lost 5 bases and the J segment 4 bases; nucleotides outside the gene matches: 4. This CDR3 reads CASSWGQATGELFF. In DNA, the CDR3 is TGCGCCAGCAGTTGGGGACAGGCCACCGGGGAGCTGTTTTTT.